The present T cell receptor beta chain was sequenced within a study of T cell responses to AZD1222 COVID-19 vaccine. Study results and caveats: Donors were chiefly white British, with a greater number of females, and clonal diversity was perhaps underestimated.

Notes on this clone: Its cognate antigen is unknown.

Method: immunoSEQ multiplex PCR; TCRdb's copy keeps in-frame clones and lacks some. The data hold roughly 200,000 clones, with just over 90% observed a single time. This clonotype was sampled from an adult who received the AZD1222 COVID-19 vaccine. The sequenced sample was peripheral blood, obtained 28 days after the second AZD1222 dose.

CDR3 residues: CASSLFGEQYF. DNA of the CDR3: TGTGCCAGCAGTTTATTCGGCGAGCAGTACTTC. The chain uses TRBV12-3 or TRBV12-4 and TRBJ2-7; no clear D gene. The CDR3 consists of 11 residues. With 2 bases removed from V and 6 bases from J, the gap between germline ends came to 5 bases.